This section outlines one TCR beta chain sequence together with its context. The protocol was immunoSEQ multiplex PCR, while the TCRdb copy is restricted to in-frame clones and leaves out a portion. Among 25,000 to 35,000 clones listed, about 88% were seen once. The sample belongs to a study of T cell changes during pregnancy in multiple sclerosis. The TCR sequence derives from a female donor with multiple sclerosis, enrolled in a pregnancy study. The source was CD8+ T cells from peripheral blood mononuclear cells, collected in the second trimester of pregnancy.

The CDR3, as DNA: TGTGCCAGCAGCGTAGAGGGGCGGTACCAAGAGACCCAGTACTTC. Its translation is CASSVEGRYQETQYF. This chain links TRBV9 with TRBJ2-5; weak D call: TRBD1 (5 bases). CDR3 length: 15 amino acids. CDR1 and CDR2 from the germline V gene are SGDLS and YYNGEE. V lost 0 bases and J 0 bases, leaving 9 bases between the germline ends.